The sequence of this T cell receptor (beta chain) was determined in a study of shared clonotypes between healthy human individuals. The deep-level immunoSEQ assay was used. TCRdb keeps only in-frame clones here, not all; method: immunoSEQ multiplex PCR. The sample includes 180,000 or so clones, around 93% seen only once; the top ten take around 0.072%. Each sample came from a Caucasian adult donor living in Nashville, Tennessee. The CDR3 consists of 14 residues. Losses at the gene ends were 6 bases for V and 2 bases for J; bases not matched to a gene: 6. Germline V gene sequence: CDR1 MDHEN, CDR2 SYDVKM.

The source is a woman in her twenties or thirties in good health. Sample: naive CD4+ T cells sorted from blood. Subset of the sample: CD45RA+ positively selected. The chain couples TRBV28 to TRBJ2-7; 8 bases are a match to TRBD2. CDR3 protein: CASSPSGPTYEQYF. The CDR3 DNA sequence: TGTGCCAGCAGCCCTAGCGGGCCAACCTACGAGCAGTACTTC.